Listed below are T cell receptor beta chains from one sample, sequenced in a study of T cell repertoires in cytomegalovirus infection. TCRdb ran MiXCR on the reads and lists one entry per CDR3 protein. The profile shows a few hundred thousand distinct CDR3 sequences, 15% to 20% of them singletons. The material sequenced was PBMCs. The receptors were gathered from a human donor in good health (CMV status not recorded). Some clones in this sample may be carry-over from other donors' samples. Both conserved end residues are part of each CDR3. D genes are given only for firm matches. Some rows have no size entry. The others give once, few or many, or a class for an expanded clone.

clone_size	d_call	v_call	j_call	cdr3_aa	cdr3_nt
few	-	TRBV7-2	TRBJ1-6	CASSLPPGLSYNSPLHF	TGTGCCAGCAGCTTACCCCCTGGTTTATCCTATAATTCACCCCTCCACTTT
-	-	TRBV5-1	TRBJ1-2	CASSLMVGMFNGYTF	TGCGCCAGCAGCCTGATGGTAGGGATGTTTAATGGCTACACCTTC
-	-	TRBV4-3	TRBJ1-1	CASGFGGLGTEAFF	TGCGCCAGCGGTTTTGGGGGCTTAGGCACTGAAGCTTTCTTT
few	-	TRBV12-3/TRBV12-4	TRBJ1-1	CASSLALVGAFF	TGTGCCAGCAGTTTAGCCTTAGTGGGAGCTTTCTTT
once	-	TRBV11-2	TRBJ2-1	CASSLGLRRSQFF	TGTGCCAGCAGCTTAGGGTTAAGGAGATCGCAGTTCTTC
few	-	TRBV5-1	TRBJ1-2	CASSLNRDLYGYTF	TGCGCCAGCAGCTTGAACAGGGACCTCTATGGCTACACCTTC
-	-	TRBV4-2	TRBJ1-2	CASSQGDGNYGYTF	TGTGCCAGCAGCCAAGGTGACGGTAACTATGGCTACACCTTC
-	-	TRBV7-8	TRBJ1-6	CASSFDAQGRSLHF	TGTGCCAGCAGCTTCGACGCTCAAGGGAGGTCCCTCCACTTT
many	TRBD1	TRBV19	TRBJ1-2	CASMRQGGYGYTF	TGTGCCAGTATGCGTCAGGGGGGCTATGGCTACACCTTC
-	-	TRBV7-2	TRBJ2-2	CASSRDVTGELFF	TGTGCCAGCAGCAGGGACGTGACCGGGGAGCTGTTTTTT
-	-	TRBV6-1	TRBJ2-2	CASSVTGSGELFF	TGTGCCAGCAGTGTCACAGGGTCCGGGGAGCTGTTTTTT
-	-	TRBV15	TRBJ2-5	CATRGRQETQYF	TGTGCCACCCGCGGACGGCAAGAGACCCAGTACTTC
many	-	TRBV6-2/TRBV6-3	TRBJ2-3	CASSWARGRDTQYF	TGTGCCAGCAGTTGGGCCCGGGGTCGAGATACGCAGTATTTT
-	TRBD2	TRBV29-1	TRBJ2-3	CSVSRRLAGGTDTQYF	TGCAGCGTTTCCCGCAGACTAGCGGGGGGCACAGATACGCAGTATTTT
many	-	TRBV12-3/TRBV12-4	TRBJ1-5	CASSSRGPNQPQHF	TGTGCCAGCAGTTCCAGGGGACCCAATCAGCCCCAGCATTTT
few	-	TRBV7-9	TRBJ1-5	CASSGGISNQPQHF	TGTGCCAGCAGCGGCGGGATCAGCAATCAGCCCCAGCATTTT
many	-	TRBV7-2	TRBJ2-1	CASSLDSGNYNEQFF	TGTGCCAGCAGCCTAGACAGTGGAAACTACAATGAGCAGTTCTTC
-	-	TRBV4-1	TRBJ1-1	CASSLPDRRGTEAFF	TGCGCCAGCAGCCTACCCGACAGACGGGGCACTGAAGCTTTCTTT
many	-	TRBV7-2	TRBJ1-3	CASKTYSGNTIYF	TGTGCCAGCAAAACCTACTCTGGAAACACCATATATTTT
many	-	TRBV2	TRBJ2-5	CASRPVGGGAGETQYF	TGTGCCAGCAGGCCGGTGGGAGGTGGGGCTGGCGAGACCCAGTACTTC
-	TRBD2	TRBV6-5	TRBJ2-5	CATRTSGGPKTQYF	TGTGCCACCAGAACTAGCGGGGGTCCGAAGACCCAGTACTTC
few	TRBD2	TRBV4-1	TRBJ2-1	CASSYPSGGANEQFF	TGCGCCAGCAGCTACCCTAGCGGGGGGGCCAATGAGCAGTTCTTC
few	-	TRBV20-1	TRBJ2-5	CSAGREVQYF	TGCAGTGCTGGACGGGAAGTCCAGTACTTC
few	TRBD1	TRBV12-3/TRBV12-4	TRBJ2-5	CASSPDRGLTQYF	TGTGCCAGCAGTCCCGACAGGGGGTTGACCCAGTACTTC
many	-	TRBV7-2	TRBJ2-3	CASSLARLDTQYF	TGTGCCAGCAGCTTAGCTCGGCTGGATACGCAGTATTTT
-	TRBD2	TRBV28	TRBJ2-5	CASSFGLAGGPGPETQYF	TGTGCCAGCAGTTTCGGCTTAGCGGGGGGGCCCGGCCCGGAGACCCAGTACTTC
few	TRBD1	TRBV7-8	TRBJ1-2	CASSLEGTDYGYTF	TGTGCCAGCAGCTTAGAGGGGACAGACTATGGCTACACCTTC
many	-	TRBV7-8	TRBJ1-1	CASTLGAGRVSTEAFF	TGTGCCAGCACCTTAGGGGCAGGAAGGGTTTCCACTGAAGCTTTCTTT
many	TRBD1	TRBV7-8	TRBJ2-1	CASSLGYGTGYNEQFF	TGTGCCAGCAGCTTAGGGTATGGGACAGGGTATAATGAGCAGTTCTTC